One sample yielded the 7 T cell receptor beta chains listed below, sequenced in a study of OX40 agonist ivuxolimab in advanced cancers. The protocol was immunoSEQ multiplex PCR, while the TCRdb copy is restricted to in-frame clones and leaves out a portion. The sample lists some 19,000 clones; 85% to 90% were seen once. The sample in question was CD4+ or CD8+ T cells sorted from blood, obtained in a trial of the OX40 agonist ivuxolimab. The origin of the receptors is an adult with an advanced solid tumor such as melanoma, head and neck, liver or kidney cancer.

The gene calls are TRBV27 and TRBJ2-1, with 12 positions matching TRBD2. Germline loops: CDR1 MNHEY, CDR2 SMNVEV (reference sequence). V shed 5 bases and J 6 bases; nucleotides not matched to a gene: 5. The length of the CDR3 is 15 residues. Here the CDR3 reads CASSASGRAGNEQFF. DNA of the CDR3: TGTGCCAGCAGTGCTAGCGGGAGGGCGGGCAATGAGCAGTTCTTC.

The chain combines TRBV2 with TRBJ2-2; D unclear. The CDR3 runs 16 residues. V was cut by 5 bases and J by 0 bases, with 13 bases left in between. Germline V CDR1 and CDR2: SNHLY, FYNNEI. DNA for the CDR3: TGTGCCAGCAGTTCGGACCCGTTCGCGAACACCGGGGAGCTGTTTTTT. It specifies CASSSDPFANTGELFF.

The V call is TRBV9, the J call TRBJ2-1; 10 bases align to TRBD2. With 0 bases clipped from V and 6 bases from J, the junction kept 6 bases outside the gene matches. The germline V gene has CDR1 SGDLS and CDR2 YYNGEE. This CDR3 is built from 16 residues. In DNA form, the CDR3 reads TGTGCCAGCAGCGTAGGCGCTAGCGGGAGCTTCAATGAGCAGTTCTTC. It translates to CASSVGASGSFNEQFF.

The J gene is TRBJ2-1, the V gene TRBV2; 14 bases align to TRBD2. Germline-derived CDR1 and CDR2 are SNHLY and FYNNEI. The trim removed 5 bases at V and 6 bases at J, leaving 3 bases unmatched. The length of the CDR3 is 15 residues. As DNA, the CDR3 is TGTGCCAGCAGTCTGACTAGCGGGAGGGCCAATGAGCAGTTCTTC. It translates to CASSLTSGRANEQFF.

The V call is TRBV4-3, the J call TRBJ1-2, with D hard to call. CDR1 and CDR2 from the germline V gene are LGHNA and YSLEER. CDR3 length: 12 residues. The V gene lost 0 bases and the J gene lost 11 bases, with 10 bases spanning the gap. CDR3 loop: CASSQDSVWYTF. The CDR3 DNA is TGCGCCAGCAGCCAAGATTCCGTTTGGTACACCTTC.

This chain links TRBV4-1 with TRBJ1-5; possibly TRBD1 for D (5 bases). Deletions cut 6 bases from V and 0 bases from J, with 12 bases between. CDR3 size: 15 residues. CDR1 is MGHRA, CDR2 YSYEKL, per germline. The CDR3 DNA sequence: TGCGCCAGCAGGGGAGGGGTAGGTAGCAATCAGCCCCAGCATTTT. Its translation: CASRGGVGSNQPQHF.

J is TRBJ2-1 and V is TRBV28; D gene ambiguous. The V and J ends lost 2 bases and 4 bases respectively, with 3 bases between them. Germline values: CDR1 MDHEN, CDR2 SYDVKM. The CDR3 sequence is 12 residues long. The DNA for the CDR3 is TGTGCCAGCAGTTTAGGGTACAATGAGCAGTTCTTC. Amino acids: CASSLGYNEQFF. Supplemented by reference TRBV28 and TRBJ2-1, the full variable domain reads DVKVTQSSRYLVKRTGEKVFLECVQDMDHENMFWYRQDPGLGLRLIYFSYDVKMKEKGDIPEGYSVSREKKERFSLILESASTNQTSMYLCASSLGYNEQFFGPGTRLTVL.